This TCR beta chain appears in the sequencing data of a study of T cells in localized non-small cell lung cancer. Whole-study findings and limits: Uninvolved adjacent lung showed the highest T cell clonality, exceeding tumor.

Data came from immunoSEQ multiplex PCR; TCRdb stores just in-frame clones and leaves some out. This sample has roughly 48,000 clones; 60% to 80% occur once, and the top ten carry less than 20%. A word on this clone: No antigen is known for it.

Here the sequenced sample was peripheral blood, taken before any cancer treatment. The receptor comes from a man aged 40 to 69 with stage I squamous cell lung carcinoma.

The chain's CDR3 is CASGPDREETQYF. The CDR3 nucleotides read TGTGCCAGCGGACCGGACAGGGAAGAGACCCAGTACTTC. The rearrangement joins TRBV5-4 to TRBJ2-5, with TRBD1 matching 8 bases. The CDR3 extends over 13 amino acids. V was pared by 7 bases and J by 3 bases, with 5 bases of the junction left unmatched. Per the germline V gene, CDR1 is SGHNT and CDR2 is YYREEE (reference sequence).